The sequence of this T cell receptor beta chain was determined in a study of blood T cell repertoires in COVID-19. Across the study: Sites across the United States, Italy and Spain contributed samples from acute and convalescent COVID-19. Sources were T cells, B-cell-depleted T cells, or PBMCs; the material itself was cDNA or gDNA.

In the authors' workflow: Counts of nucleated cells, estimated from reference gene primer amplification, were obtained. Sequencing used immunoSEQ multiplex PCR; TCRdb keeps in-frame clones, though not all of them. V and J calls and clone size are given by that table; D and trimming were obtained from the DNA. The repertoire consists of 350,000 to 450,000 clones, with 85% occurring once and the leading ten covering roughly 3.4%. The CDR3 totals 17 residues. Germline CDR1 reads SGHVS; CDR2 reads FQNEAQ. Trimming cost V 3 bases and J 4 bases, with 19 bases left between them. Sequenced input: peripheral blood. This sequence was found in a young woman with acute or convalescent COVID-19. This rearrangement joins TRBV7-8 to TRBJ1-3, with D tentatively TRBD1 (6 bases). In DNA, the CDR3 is TGTGCCAGCAGCTTCCAACCTCCACAGGGAACGGGAAACACCATATATTTT. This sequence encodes CASSFQPPQGTGNTIYF.